The rows below give T cell receptor beta chains drawn from one sample of a study of post-analysis software for immune sequencing data. MiXCR, applied by TCRdb to the PCR reads, yields one record per CDR3 protein. The table records roughly 160,000 distinct CDR3 sequences, roughly 40% of them present only once. Material: blood, obtained after autologous hematopoietic stem cell transplantation. Every receptor here comes from a girl under 18 with multiple sclerosis. Each CDR3 is given with its conserved first and last residue. The D gene is left open where the match is weak. Rows give clone size only sometimes, using once, few, many, or a class for an expanded clone.

TRBV12-3/TRBV12-4	few	NA	TRBJ2-1	CASSFVGVYNEQFF	TGTGCCAGCAGTTTTGTGGGAGTATACAATGAGCAGTTCTTC
TRBV7-6	few	TRBD1	TRBJ1-2	CASSEDLVGQYGYTF	TGTGCCAGCAGCGAAGACCTCGTGGGACAGTATGGCTACACCTTC
TRBV6-6	NA	NA	TRBJ2-4	CASSYSVGYSSKNIQYF	TGTGCCAGCAGTTACTCGGTGGGGTATTCTTCCAAAAACATTCAGTACTTC
TRBV7-9	NA	NA	TRBJ2-7	CASSRPRKAYEQYF	TGTGCCAGCAGCCGCCCGAGGAAGGCCTACGAGCAGTACTTC
TRBV9	NA	TRBD2	TRBJ2-1	CASSVDVGLAVHNEQFF	TGTGCCAGCAGCGTAGACGTTGGGCTAGCGGTCCACAATGAGCAGTTCTTC
TRBV28	NA	TRBD1	TRBJ2-1	CASSLLSGTGLSPYEQFF	TGTGCCAGCAGTTTACTTTCGGGGACAGGGCTATCCCCCTACGAGCAGTTCTTC
TRBV5-1	NA	TRBD1	TRBJ1-1	CASSGDRGLRNTEAFF	TGCGCCAGCAGCGGGGATAGGGGGCTAAGGAACACTGAAGCTTTCTTT
TRBV7-9	NA	NA	TRBJ2-5	CASSLEGEETQYF	TGTGCCAGCAGCTTAGAAGGGGAGGAGACCCAGTACTTC
TRBV28	NA	NA	TRBJ2-2	CASSRNTGELFF	TGTGCCAGCAGTCGGAACACCGGGGAGCTGTTTTTT
TRBV6-2/TRBV6-3	NA	TRBD2	TRBJ2-1	CASSYRTSGTSYNEQFF	TGTGCCAGCAGTTACCGGACTAGCGGGACCTCCTACAATGAGCAGTTCTTC
TRBV7-2	few	TRBD1	TRBJ2-5	CASSPGTEQYF	TGTGCCAGCAGCCCCGGGACAGAGCAGTACTTC
TRBV20-1	few	NA	TRBJ1-1	CSARVGWGTEAFF	TGCAGTGCTAGAGTGGGATGGGGCACTGAAGCTTTCTTT
TRBV24-1	NA	NA	TRBJ2-5	CATSEGGPETQYF	TGTGCCACCAGTGAAGGGGGGCCGGAGACCCAGTACTTC
TRBV20-1	NA	NA	TRBJ1-1	CSARIGGNTEAFF	TGCAGTGCTAGAATCGGTGGTAACACTGAAGCTTTCTTT
TRBV3-1	few	TRBD2	TRBJ2-7	CASSQRTSGRHLPYEQYF	TGTGCCAGCAGCCAAAGGACTAGCGGGAGGCACCTACCCTACGAGCAGTACTTC
TRBV20-1	NA	TRBD2	TRBJ2-2	CSATSGRALVGELFF	TGCAGTGCTACCAGCGGGAGGGCCCTCGTCGGGGAGCTGTTTTTT
TRBV18	many	NA	TRBJ2-5	CASSPYHLQSLETQYF	TGTGCCAGCTCACCTTATCATCTCCAATCTCTGGAGACCCAGTACTTC
TRBV6-5	few	NA	TRBJ1-4	CASSYSSRGREKLFF	TGTGCCAGCAGTTACTCATCCAGGGGACGAGAAAAACTGTTTTTT
TRBV6-5	NA	NA	TRBJ2-1	CASSYSSAGSVYNEQFF	TGTGCCAGCAGTTACTCGTCCGCGGGATCCGTCTACAATGAGCAGTTCTTC
TRBV6-5	NA	NA	TRBJ1-4	CASSRGGTNEKLFF	TGTGCCAGCAGCCGGGGAGGAACTAATGAAAAACTGTTTTTT
TRBV29-1	NA	NA	TRBJ2-7	CGVRTPETGEQYF	TGCGGCGTCCGGACCCCAGAAACGGGCGAGCAGTACTTC
TRBV12-3/TRBV12-4	NA	NA	TRBJ2-3	CASLRGLSTDTQYF	TGTGCCAGCCTCAGGGGACTAAGCACAGATACGCAGTATTTT
TRBV7-9	few	NA	TRBJ2-1	CASSPRWGGEQFF	TGTGCCAGCAGCCCTAGATGGGGAGGTGAGCAGTTCTTC
TRBV12-3/TRBV12-4	few	TRBD1	TRBJ1-2	CASSHNQGADGYTF	TGTGCCAGCAGCCACAACCAGGGGGCGGATGGCTACACCTTC
TRBV15	few	TRBD2	TRBJ2-1	CATSRVAAGEPQFF	TGTGCCACCAGCAGAGTGGCAGCGGGAGAACCGCAGTTCTTC
TRBV6-5	few	NA	TRBJ2-1	CASTNTGLFYNEQFF	TGTGCCAGCACCAACACGGGACTTTTCTACAATGAGCAGTTCTTC
TRBV2	NA	NA	TRBJ1-2	CASSGWQGDYGYTF	TGTGCCAGCAGTGGGTGGCAGGGTGACTATGGCTACACCTTC
TRBV15	NA	TRBD2	TRBJ2-1	CATSTPGGARNEQFF	TGTGCCACCAGCACCCCGGGAGGGGCGCGTAATGAGCAGTTCTTC
TRBV7-2	NA	NA	TRBJ1-6	CASSPGDHNSPLHF	TGTGCCAGCAGCCCAGGAGACCATAATTCACCCCTCCACTTT
TRBV6-2/TRBV6-3	NA	NA	TRBJ2-1	CASGYYSRDNEQFF	TGTGCCAGCGGTTACTACTCAAGAGATAATGAGCAGTTCTTC
TRBV27	NA	TRBD2	TRBJ2-7	CTSSKRGSYEQYF	TGTACCAGCAGTAAGCGGGGATCCTACGAGCAGTACTTC
TRBV27	NA	TRBD1	TRBJ2-3	CASSSRDRGRDTQYF	TGTGCCAGCAGTTCCCGGGACAGGGGTCGGGATACGCAGTATTTT
TRBV5-1	NA	TRBD1	TRBJ2-1	CASSLTGGSYNEQFF	TGCGCCAGCAGCTTGACAGGGGGTTCCTACAATGAGCAGTTCTTC
TRBV7-2	NA	NA	TRBJ1-5	CASSPGVGAGQPQHF	TGTGCCAGCAGCCCGGGGGTAGGGGCCGGTCAGCCCCAGCATTTT
TRBV11-2	once	TRBD2	TRBJ2-4	CASSPGTSGRAKNIQYF	TGTGCCAGCAGCCCCGGGACTAGCGGGAGGGCAAAAAACATTCAGTACTTC
TRBV5-1	NA	TRBD2	TRBJ2-3	CASSLSGLPGGPDTQYF	TGCGCCAGCAGCTTAAGCGGACTACCGGGAGGGCCCGATACGCAGTATTTT
TRBV4-1	NA	NA	TRBJ2-7	CASSQDVRKRGSYEQYF	TGCGCCAGCAGCCAAGATGTAAGGAAGAGGGGCTCCTACGAGCAGTACTTC
TRBV20-1	once	TRBD1	TRBJ2-7	CSASPGQGKGPYEQYF	TGCAGTGCTAGCCCTGGACAGGGAAAAGGACCCTACGAGCAGTACTTC
TRBV5-4	NA	NA	TRBJ2-1	CASSFSGRLRNEQFF	TGTGCCAGCAGCTTTAGTGGCCGATTGAGAAATGAGCAGTTCTTC
TRBV20-1	NA	TRBD1	TRBJ1-1	CSAAGTGGPVTEAFF	TGCAGTGCTGCAGGCACAGGGGGCCCAGTCACTGAAGCTTTCTTT
TRBV20-1	NA	NA	TRBJ2-7	CSARDAPREQYF	TGCAGTGCTAGAGATGCCCCTCGGGAGCAGTACTTC
TRBV3-1	NA	NA	TRBJ2-1	CASSQARGGAGGEQFF	TGTGCCAGCAGCCAAGCGCGGGGAGGCGCTGGGGGTGAGCAGTTCTTC
TRBV29-1	few	NA	TRBJ2-3	CSVGPEGSTDTQYF	TGCAGCGTTGGCCCGGAGGGGAGCACAGATACGCAGTATTTT
TRBV12-3/TRBV12-4	NA	TRBD2	TRBJ2-5	CASSPGGEGETQYF	TGTGCCAGCAGTCCGGGGGGGGAAGGGGAGACCCAGTACTTC
TRBV27	NA	TRBD1	TRBJ2-1	CASRTGNEQFF	TGTGCCAGCAGGACAGGGAATGAGCAGTTCTTC
TRBV27	few	NA	TRBJ2-7	CASSLWDPSEQYF	TGTGCCAGCAGTTTATGGGATCCCTCCGAGCAGTACTTC
TRBV29-1	NA	NA	TRBJ2-4	CSVEGPNIQYF	TGCAGCGTTGAAGGGCCAAACATTCAGTACTTC
TRBV7-3	NA	TRBD2	TRBJ2-5	CASSPGTSKETQYF	TGTGCCAGCAGCCCCGGGACTAGCAAAGAGACCCAGTACTTC
TRBV5-6	NA	NA	TRBJ1-1	CASSLADGEAFF	TGTGCCAGCAGCTTGGCCGACGGTGAAGCTTTCTTT
TRBV29-1	NA	TRBD2	TRBJ2-1	CSVGRLAVSYNEQFF	TGCAGCGTAGGCAGACTAGCGGTTTCCTACAATGAGCAGTTCTTC
TRBV19	few	TRBD2	TRBJ2-1	CASSIEAGVRANNEQFF	TGTGCCAGTAGTATAGAGGCGGGGGTGCGGGCGAACAATGAGCAGTTCTTC